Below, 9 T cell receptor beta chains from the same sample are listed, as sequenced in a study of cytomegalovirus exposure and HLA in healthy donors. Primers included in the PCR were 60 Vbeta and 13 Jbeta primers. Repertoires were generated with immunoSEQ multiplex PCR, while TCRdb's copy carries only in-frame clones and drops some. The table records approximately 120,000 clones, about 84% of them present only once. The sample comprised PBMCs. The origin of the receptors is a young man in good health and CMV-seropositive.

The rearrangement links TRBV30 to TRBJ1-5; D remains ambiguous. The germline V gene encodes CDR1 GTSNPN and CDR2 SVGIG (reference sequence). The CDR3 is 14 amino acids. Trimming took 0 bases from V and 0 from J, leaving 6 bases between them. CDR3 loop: CAWSVLGSNQPQHF. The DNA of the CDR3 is TGTGCCTGGAGTGTACTCGGTAGCAATCAGCCCCAGCATTTT.

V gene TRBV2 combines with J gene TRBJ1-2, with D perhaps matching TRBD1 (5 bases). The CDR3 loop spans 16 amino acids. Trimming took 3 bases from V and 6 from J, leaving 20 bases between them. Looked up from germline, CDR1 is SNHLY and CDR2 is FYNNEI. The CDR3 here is CASSDASGTVPNGYTF. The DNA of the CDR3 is TGTGCCAGCAGTGACGCTTCCGGGACTGTCCCAAATGGCTACACCTTC.

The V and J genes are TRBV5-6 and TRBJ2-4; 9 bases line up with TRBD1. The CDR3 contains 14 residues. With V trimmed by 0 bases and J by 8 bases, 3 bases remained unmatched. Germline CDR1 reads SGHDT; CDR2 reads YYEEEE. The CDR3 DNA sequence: TGTGCCAGCAGCTTGGGGGACAGGGTGGACATTCAGTACTTC. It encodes CASSLGDRVDIQYF. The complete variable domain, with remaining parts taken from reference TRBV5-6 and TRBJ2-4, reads DAGVTQSPTHLIKTRGQQVTLRCSPKSGHDTVSWYQQALGQGPQFIFQYYEEEERQRGNFPDRFSGHQFPNYSSELNVNALLLGDSALYLCASSLGDRVDIQYFGAGTRLSVL.

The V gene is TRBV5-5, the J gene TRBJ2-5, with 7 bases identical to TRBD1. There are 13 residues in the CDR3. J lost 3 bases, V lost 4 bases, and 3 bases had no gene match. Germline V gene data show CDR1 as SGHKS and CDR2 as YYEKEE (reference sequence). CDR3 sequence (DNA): TGTGCCAGCAGCCCTGGGACAGAAGAGACCCAGTACTTC. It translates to CASSPGTEETQYF.

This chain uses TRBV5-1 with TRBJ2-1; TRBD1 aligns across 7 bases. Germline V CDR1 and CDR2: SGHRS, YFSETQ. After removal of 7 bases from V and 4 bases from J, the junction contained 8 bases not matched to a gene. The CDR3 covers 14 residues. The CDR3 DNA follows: TGCGCCAGCTGGCATGGGACAGAATACAATGAGCAGTTCTTC. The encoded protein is CASWHGTEYNEQFF. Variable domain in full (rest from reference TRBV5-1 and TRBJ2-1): KAGVTQTPRYLIKTRGQQVTLSCSPISGHRSVSWYQQTPGQGLQFLFEYFSETQRNKGNFPGRFSGRQFSNSRSEMNVSTLELGDSALYLCASWHGTEYNEQFFGPGTRLTVL.

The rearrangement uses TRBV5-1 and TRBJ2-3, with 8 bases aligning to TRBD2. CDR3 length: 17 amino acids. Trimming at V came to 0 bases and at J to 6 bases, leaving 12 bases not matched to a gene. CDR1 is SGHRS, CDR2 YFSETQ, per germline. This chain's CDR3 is CASSLVLSAGDGDTQYF. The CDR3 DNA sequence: TGCGCCAGCAGCTTGGTCCTCTCAGCGGGGGACGGGGATACGCAGTATTTT.

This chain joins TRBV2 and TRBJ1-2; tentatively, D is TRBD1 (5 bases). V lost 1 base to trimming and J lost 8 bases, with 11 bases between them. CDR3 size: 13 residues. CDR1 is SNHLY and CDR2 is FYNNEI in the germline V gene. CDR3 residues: CASSEVLGVGYTF. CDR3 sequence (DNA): TGTGCCAGCAGTGAAGTTCTAGGGGTGGGCTACACCTTC. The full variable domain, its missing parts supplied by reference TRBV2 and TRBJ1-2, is EPEVTQTPSHQVTQMGQEVILRCVPISNHLYFYWYRQILGQKVEFLVSFYNNEISEKSEIFDDQFSVERPDGSNFTLKIRSTKLEDSAMYFCASSEVLGVGYTFGSGTRLTVV.

The CDR3 DNA sequence: TGTGCCAGCAGCGACCAGGGGGGAGAGCAGTACTTC. Its translation is CASSDQGGEQYF. The rearrangement joins TRBV6-5 to TRBJ2-7; maybe TRBD1 (7 bases). V dropped 6 bases and J dropped 7 bases, with 13 bases sitting between them. The CDR3 loop spans 12 amino acids. Germline V CDR1 and CDR2: MNHEY, SVGAGI.

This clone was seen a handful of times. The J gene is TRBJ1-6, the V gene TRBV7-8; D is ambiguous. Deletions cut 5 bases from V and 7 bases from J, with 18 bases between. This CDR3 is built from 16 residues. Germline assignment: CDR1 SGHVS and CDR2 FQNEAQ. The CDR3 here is CASSQIGVDYNSPLHF. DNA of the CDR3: TGTGCCAGCAGCCAAATAGGAGTAGATTACAATTCACCCCTCCACTTT. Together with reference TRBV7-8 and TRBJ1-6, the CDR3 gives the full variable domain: GAGVSQSPRYKVAKRGQDVALRCDPISGHVSLFWYQQALGQGPEFLTYFQNEAQLDKSGLPSDRFFAERPEGSVSTLKIQRTQQEDSAVYLCASSQIGVDYNSPLHFGNGTRLTVT.